The 9 T cell receptor beta chains in this list originate from one sample, sequenced in a study of OX40 agonist ivuxolimab in advanced cancers. Data came from immunoSEQ multiplex PCR; TCRdb stores just in-frame clones and leaves some out. The sample records 63,000 or so clones, around 90% being singletons. The starting material was CD4+ or CD8+ T cells sorted from blood, obtained in a trial of the OX40 agonist ivuxolimab. The receptors stem from an adult with an advanced solid tumor such as melanoma, head and neck, liver or kidney cancer.

The chain carries TRBV4-1 and TRBJ2-7; D perhaps matches TRBD2 (6 bases). Germline lookup yields CDR1 MGHRA and CDR2 YSYEKL. Between the trimmed V and J ends, which lost 4 bases and 1 base, there was a span of 11 bases. The CDR3 is 14 residues long. The DNA for the CDR3 is TGCGCCAGCAGCCCCAGTCGGGGGTCCTACGAGCAGTACTTC. Translation gives CASSPSRGSYEQYF.

The CDR3 here is CASSLWGSYNEQFF. The CDR3 region has the DNA TGTGCCAGCAGCTTATGGGGCAGCTACAATGAGCAGTTCTTC. This chain links TRBV7-3 with TRBJ2-1; possibly TRBD1 for D (5 bases). The CDR3 consists of 14 residues. The germline gives CDR1 SGHTA, CDR2 FQGTGA. Between the trimmed V and J ends, which lost 2 bases and 3 bases, there was a span of 8 bases.

The gene calls are TRBV7-2 and TRBJ2-3; D gene uncertain. The length of the CDR3 is 13 residues. Germline V gene lookup returns CDR1 SGHTA and CDR2 FQGNSA. V was trimmed by 2 bases and J by 2 bases, leaving 5 bases between them. CDR3 residues: CASSLYITDTQYF. The CDR3 region has the DNA TGTGCCAGCAGCTTATATATCACAGATACGCAGTATTTT.

CDR3 nucleotides: TGTGCCAGTAGTATTGTCGGGGGGCCAGAGACCCAGTACTTC. Translating it yields CASSIVGGPETQYF. The rearrangement uses TRBV19 and TRBJ2-5, with a possible D match to TRBD2 (7 bases). CDR3 length: 14 residues. Germline V gene sequence: CDR1 LNHDA, CDR2 SQIVND (reference sequence). V lost 3 bases to trimming and J lost 4 bases, with 12 bases between them.

The chain uses TRBV6-1 and TRBJ2-3; D is possibly TRBD1 (6 bases). V gave up 6 bases and J gave up 4 bases, with 14 bases separating them. Germline V gene sequence: CDR1 MNHNS, CDR2 SASEGT. The CDR3 covers 14 residues. CDR3: CASRHIGQPDTQYF. In DNA, the CDR3 is TGTGCCAGCAGGCACATAGGACAGCCAGATACGCAGTATTTT.

The chain combines TRBV19 with TRBJ2-2, with D hard to call. This CDR3 is 13 amino acids long. V shed 6 bases and J shed 6 bases, with 11 bases lying between them. Germline lookup yields CDR1 LNHDA and CDR2 SQIVND (reference sequence). The CDR3 DNA reads TGTGCCAGTAGAAATGGGATCTCCGGGGAGCTGTTTTTT. Its translation is CASRNGISGELFF.

CDR3 protein: CASSHPGGSGDLTDTQYF. CDR3 DNA sequence: TGTGCCAGCAGCCACCCCGGGGGTAGCGGGGATCTCACAGATACGCAGTATTTT. The rearrangement joins TRBV4-2 to TRBJ2-3; 8 bases map to TRBD2. CDR3 length: 18 amino acids. The germline CDR1 and CDR2 sequences are LGHNA and YNFKEQ. V dropped 3 bases and J dropped 2; count of bases not matched to a gene: 13.

The gene calls are TRBV19 and TRBJ1-1; TRBD1 agrees at 9 bases. The CDR3 consists of 16 residues. Germline V gives CDR1 LNHDA, CDR2 SQIVND (reference sequence). J gave up 3 bases and V 6 bases, and 11 bases lay outside the gene matches. CDR3 nucleotides: TGTGCCAGTAGGCCGGACAGGGGCCCGGATTACACTGAAGCTTTCTTT. Encoded protein: CASRPDRGPDYTEAFF. Together with reference TRBV19 and TRBJ1-1, the CDR3 gives the full variable domain: DGGITQSPKYLFRKEGQNVTLSCEQNLNHDAMYWYRQDPGQGLRLIYYSQIVNDFQKGDIAEGYSVSREKKESFPLTVTSAQKNPTAFYLCASRPDRGPDYTEAFFGQGTRLTVV.

This chain connects TRBV7-9 to TRBJ1-2; the D gene is possibly TRBD1 (6 bases). CDR1 and CDR2 from the germline V gene are SEHNR and FQNEAQ (reference sequence). The CDR3 runs to 15 residues. With 4 bases removed from V and 4 bases from J, the gap between germline ends came to 16 bases. DNA for the CDR3: TGTGCCAGCAGCTCCCTGTACAGGGAACTCTATGGCTACACCTTC. Residues: CASSSLYRELYGYTF.